This T cell receptor beta chain was recorded in a study of blood T cell repertoires in COVID-19. Clones were read by immunoSEQ multiplex PCR, and TCRdb kept only the in-frame ones, dropping some. Of under 300,000 clones in the sample, roughly 88% were seen once. Germline V gene sequence: CDR1 SGHRS, CDR2 YFSETQ. V was clipped by 0 bases and J by 8 bases; unmatched bases: 4. This CDR3 has 14 residues. This sequence was found in an elderly man with acute or convalescent COVID-19. The sample was peripheral blood. This chain links TRBV5-1 with TRBJ2-1; 8 bases map to TRBD1. For the CDR3, the DNA is TGCGCCAGCAGCTTGGGACAGGGGAGATATGAGCAGTTCTTC. Its protein product is CASSLGQGRYEQFF.